This T cell receptor beta chain was found in a study of blood T cell repertoires in COVID-19. As for the study in general: The origin of the acute and convalescent COVID-19 samples was the United States, Italy and Spain. The cDNA or gDNA used as material had been derived from T cells, B-cell-depleted T cells, or PBMCs.

V gave up 6 bases and J gave up 4 bases; unmatched junction bases: 10. CDR1 and CDR2 from the germline V gene are MDHEN and SYDVKM. The CDR3 covers 15 residues. Original methodology: Reference gene primers were amplified, and this amplification served to estimate nucleated cell counts. The assay was immunoSEQ multiplex PCR, and TCRdb's table has in-frame clones only and misses some. For V, J and clone size, that table is used; D and trimming come from the DNA. The table includes 250,000 to 300,000 clones, 89% detected once. The chain links TRBV28 to TRBJ1-2; the match to TRBD1 covers 8 bases. The source material was peripheral blood. The source is a woman aged 55-70 years with acute or convalescent COVID-19. CDR3 in DNA: TGTGCCAGCAGGCCCCTTCAGGGGGCTGCCTATGGCTACACCTTC. It encodes CASRPLQGAAYGYTF.